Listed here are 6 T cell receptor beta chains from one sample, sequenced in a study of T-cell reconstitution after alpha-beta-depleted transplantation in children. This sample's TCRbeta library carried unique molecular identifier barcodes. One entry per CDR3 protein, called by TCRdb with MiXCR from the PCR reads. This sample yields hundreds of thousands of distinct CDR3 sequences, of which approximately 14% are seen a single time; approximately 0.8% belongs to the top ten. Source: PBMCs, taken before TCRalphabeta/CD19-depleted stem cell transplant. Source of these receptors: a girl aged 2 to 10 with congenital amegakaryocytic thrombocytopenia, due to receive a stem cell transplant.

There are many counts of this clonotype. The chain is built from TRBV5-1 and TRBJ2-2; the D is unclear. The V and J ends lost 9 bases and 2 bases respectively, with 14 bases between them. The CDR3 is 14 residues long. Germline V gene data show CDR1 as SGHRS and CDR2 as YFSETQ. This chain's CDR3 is CATSFPTNTGELFF. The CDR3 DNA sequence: TGCGCCACCTCCTTTCCGACAAACACCGGGGAGCTGTTTTTT.

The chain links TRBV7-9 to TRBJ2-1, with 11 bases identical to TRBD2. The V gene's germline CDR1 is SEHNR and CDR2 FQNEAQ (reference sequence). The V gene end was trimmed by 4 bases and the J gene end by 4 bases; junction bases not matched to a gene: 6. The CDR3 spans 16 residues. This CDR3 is CASSSRTSGLYNEQFF. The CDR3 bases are TGTGCCAGCAGCTCGCGGACTAGCGGGTTGTACAATGAGCAGTTCTTC.

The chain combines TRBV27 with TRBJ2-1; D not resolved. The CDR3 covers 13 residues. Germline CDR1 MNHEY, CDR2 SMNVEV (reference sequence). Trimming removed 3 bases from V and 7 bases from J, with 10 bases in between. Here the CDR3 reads CASSFRARNEQFF. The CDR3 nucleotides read TGTGCCAGCAGTTTTAGAGCGCGTAATGAGCAGTTCTTC.

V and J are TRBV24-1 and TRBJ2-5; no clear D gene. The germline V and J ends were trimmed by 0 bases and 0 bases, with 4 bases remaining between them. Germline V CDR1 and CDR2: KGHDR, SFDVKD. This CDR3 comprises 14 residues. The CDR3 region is CATSDLGDQETQYF. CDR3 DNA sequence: TGTGCCACCAGTGATTTGGGGGACCAAGAGACCCAGTACTTC.

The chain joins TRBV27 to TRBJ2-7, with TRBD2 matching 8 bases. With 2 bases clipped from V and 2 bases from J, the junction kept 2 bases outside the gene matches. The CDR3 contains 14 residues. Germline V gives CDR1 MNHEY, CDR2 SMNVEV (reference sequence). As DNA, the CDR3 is TGTGCCAGCAGTTTAATCGGGAGGGCCTACGAGCAGTACTTC. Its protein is CASSLIGRAYEQYF.

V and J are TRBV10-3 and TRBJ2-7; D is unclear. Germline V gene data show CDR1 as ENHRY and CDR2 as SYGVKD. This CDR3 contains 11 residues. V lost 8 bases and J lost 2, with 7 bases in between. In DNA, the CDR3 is TGTGCCATCTTGAACCCCTACGAGCAGTACTTC. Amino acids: CAILNPYEQYF.